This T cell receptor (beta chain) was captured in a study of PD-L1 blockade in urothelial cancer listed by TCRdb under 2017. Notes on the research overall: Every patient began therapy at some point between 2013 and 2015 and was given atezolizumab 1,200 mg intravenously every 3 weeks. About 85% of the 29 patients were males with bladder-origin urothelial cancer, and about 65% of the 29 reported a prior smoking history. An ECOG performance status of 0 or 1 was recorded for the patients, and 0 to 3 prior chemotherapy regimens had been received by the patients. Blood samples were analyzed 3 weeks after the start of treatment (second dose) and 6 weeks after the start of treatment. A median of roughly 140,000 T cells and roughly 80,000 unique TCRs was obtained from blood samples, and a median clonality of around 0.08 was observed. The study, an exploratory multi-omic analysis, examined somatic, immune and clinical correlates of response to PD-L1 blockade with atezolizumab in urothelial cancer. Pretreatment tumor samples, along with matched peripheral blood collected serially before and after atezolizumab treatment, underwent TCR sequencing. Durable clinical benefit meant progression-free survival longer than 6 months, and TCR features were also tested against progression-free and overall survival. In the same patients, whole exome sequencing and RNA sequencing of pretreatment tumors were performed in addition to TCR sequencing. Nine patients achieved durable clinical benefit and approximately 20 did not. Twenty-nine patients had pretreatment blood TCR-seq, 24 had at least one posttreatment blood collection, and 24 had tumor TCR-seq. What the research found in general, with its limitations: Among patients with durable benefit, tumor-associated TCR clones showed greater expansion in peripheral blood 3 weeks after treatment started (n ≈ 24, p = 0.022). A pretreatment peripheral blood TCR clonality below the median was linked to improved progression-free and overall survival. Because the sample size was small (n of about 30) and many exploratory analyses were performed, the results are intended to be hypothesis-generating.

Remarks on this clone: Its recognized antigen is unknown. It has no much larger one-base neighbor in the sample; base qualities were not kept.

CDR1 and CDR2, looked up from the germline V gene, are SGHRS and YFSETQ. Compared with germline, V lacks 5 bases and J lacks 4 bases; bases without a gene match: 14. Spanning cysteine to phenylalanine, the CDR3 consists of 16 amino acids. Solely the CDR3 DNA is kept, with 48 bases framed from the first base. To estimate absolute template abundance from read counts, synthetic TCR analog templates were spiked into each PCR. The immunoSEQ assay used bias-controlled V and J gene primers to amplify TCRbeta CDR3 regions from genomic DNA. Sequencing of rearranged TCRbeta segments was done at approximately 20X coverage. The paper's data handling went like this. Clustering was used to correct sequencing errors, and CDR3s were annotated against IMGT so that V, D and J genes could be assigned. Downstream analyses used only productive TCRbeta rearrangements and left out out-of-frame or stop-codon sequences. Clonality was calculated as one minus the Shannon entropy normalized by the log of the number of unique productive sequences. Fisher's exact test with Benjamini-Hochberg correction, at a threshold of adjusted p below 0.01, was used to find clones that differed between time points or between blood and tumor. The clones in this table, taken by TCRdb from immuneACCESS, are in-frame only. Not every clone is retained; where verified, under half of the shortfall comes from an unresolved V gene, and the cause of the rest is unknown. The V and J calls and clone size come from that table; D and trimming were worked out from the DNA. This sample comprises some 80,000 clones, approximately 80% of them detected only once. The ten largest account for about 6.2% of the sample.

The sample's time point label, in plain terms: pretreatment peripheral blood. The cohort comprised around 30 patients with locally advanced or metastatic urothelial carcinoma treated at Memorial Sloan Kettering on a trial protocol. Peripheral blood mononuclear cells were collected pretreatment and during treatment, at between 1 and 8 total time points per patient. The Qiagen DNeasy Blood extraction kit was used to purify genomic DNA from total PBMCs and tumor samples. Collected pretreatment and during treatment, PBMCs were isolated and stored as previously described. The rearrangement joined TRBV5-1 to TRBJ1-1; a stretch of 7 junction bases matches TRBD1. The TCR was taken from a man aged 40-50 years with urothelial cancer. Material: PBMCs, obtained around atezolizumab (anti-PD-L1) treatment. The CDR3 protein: CASSLYATGTGTEAFF. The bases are TGCGCCAGCAGTCTCTATGCGACAGGGACGGGCACTGAAGCTTTCTTT. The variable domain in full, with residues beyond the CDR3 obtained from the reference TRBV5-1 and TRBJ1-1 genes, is KAGVTQTPRYLIKTRGQQVTLSCSPISGHRSVSWYQQTPGQGLQFLFEYFSETQRNKGNFPGRFSGRQFSNSRSEMNVSTLELGDSALYLCASSLYATGTGTEAFFGQGTRLTVV.